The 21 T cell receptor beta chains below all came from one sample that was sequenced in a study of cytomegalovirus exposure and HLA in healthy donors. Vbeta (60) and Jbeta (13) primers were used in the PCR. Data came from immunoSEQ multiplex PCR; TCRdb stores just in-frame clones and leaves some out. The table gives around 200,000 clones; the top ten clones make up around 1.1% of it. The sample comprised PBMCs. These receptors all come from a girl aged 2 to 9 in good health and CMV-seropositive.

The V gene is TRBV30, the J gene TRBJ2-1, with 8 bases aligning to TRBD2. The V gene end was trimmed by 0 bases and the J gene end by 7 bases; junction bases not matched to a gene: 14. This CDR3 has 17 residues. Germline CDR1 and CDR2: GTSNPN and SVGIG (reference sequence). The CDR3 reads CAWSVFKISGSSNEQFF. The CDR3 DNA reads TGTGCCTGGAGTGTATTTAAAATCAGCGGGAGTTCAAATGAGCAGTTCTTC.

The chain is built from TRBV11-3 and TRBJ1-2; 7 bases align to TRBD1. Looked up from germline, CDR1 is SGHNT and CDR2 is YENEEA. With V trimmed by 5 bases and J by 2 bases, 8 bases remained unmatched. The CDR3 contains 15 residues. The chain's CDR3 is CASSDLGQANYGYTF. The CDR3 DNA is TGTGCCAGCAGCGACCTAGGACAGGCGAACTATGGCTACACCTTC.

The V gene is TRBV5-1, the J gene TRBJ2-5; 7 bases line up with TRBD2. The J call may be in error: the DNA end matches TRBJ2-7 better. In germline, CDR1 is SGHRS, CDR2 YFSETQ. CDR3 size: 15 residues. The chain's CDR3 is CASSFSGPTDAEQYF. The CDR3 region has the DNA TGCGCCAGCAGCTTTAGCGGGCCAACGGACGCCGAGCAGTACTTC.

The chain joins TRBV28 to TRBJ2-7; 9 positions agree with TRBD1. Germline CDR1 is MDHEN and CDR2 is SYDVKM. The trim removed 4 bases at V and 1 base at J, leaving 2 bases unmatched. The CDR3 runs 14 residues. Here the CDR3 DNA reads TGTGCCAGCAGTTGGGACAGGGTATCCTACGAGCAGTACTTC. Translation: CASSWDRVSYEQYF.

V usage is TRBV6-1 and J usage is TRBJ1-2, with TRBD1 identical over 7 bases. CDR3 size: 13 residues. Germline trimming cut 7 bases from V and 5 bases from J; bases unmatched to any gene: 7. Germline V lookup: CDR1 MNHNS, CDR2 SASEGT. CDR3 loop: CASTRTGEYGYTF. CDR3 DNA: TGTGCCAGCACCCGGACAGGAGAATATGGCTACACCTTC.

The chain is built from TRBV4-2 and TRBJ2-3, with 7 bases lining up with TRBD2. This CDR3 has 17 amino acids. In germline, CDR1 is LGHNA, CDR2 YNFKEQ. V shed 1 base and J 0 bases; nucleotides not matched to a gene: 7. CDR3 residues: CASSQVLDSGSTDTQYF. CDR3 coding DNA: TGTGCCAGCAGCCAAGTATTGGATAGCGGGAGCACAGATACGCAGTATTTT.

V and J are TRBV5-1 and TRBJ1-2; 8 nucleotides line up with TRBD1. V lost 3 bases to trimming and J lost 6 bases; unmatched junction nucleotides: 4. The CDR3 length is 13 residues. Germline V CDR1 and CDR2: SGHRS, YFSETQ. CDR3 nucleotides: TGCGCCAGCAGCTCAGGGGGCGGGGATGGCTACACCTTC. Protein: CASSSGGGDGYTF.

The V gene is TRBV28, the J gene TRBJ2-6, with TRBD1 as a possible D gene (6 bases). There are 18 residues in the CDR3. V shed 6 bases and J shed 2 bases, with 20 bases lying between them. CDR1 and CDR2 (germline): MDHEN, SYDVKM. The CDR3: CASRLRGEVSAGANVLTF. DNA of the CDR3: TGTGCCAGCAGACTCAGGGGAGAGGTATCGGCTGGGGCCAACGTCCTGACTTTC.

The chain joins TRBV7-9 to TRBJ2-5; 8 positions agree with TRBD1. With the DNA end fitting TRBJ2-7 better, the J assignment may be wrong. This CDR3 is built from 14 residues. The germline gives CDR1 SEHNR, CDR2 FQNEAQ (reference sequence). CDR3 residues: CASGFRTGIYEQYF. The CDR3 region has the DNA TGTGCCAGCGGTTTCCGGACAGGGATCTACGAGCAGTACTTC.

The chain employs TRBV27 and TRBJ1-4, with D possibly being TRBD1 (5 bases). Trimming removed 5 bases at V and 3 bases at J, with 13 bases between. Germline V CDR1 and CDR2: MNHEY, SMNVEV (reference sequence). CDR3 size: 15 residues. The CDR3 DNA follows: TGTGCCAGCAGTCCCAGGGTCGGAGCTAATGAAAAACTGTTTTTT. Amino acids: CASSPRVGANEKLFF.

In DNA form, the CDR3 reads TGTGCCAGCAGTTTATTTAGCGGGGTCCAAGAGACCCAGTACTTC. Translated, it gives CASSLFSGVQETQYF. V and J are TRBV28 and TRBJ2-5; 8 nucleotides align to TRBD2. V trimming: 1 base; J trimming: 1 base; junction bases outside the gene matches: 2. Germline CDR1 MDHEN, CDR2 SYDVKM. This CDR3 region has 15 residues.

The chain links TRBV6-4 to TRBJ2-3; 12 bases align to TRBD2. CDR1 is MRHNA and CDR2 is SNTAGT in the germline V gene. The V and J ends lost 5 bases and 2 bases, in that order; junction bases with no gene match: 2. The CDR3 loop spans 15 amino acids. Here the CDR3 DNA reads TGTGCCAGCAGTCGGACTAGCGGGGACACAGATACGCAGTATTTT. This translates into CASSRTSGDTDTQYF.

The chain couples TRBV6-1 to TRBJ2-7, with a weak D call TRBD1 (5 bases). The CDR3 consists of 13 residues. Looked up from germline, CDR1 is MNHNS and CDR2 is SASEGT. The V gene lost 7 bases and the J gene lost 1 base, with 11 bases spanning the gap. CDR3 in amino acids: CASISRASYEQYF. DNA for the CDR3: TGTGCCAGCATTTCCAGGGCATCCTACGAGCAGTACTTC.

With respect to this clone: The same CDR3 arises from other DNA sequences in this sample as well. The CDR3: CASSIQANYGYTF. The CDR3 nucleotides read TGTGCCAGTAGTATTCAGGCCAACTATGGCTACACCTTC. The chain combines TRBV19 with TRBJ1-2; D remains unclear. The germline V gene encodes CDR1 LNHDA and CDR2 SQIVND (reference sequence). Trimming took off 3 bases at V and 2 bases at J, with 7 bases between the two ends. The CDR3 has 13 amino acids.

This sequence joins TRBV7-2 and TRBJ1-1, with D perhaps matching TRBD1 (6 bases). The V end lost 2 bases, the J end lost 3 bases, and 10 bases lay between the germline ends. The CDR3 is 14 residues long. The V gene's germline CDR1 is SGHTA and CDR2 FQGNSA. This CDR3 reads CASSLQGMDTEAFF. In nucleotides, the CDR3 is TGTGCCAGCAGCTTACAGGGGATGGACACTGAAGCTTTCTTT.

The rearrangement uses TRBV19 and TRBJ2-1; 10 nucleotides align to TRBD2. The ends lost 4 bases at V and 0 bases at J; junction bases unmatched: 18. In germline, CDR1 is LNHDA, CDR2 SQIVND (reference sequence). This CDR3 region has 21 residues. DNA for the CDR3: TGTGCCAGTAGTAACGGCGGGTGGGAAACTAGCGGGGCAAGCTCCTACAATGAGCAGTTCTTC. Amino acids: CASSNGGWETSGASSYNEQFF.

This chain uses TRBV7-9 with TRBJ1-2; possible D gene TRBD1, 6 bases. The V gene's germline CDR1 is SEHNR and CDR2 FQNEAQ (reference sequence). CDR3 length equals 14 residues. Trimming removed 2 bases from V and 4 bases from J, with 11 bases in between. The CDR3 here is CASSLYGTLYGYTF. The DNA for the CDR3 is TGTGCCAGCAGCTTATACGGGACACTCTATGGCTACACCTTC.

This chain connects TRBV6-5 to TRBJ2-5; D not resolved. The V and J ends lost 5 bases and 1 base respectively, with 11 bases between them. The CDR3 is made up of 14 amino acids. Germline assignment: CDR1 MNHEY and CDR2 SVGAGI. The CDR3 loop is CASSPMGLQETQYF. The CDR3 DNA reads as TGTGCCAGCAGTCCGATGGGCCTCCAAGAGACCCAGTACTTC.

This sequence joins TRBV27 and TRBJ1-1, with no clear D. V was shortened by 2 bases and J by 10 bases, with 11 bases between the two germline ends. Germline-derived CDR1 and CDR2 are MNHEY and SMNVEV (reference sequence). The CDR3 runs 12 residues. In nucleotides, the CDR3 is TGTGCCAGCAGTTTACCTGGAGGGCCAGCTTTCTTT. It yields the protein CASSLPGGPAFF.

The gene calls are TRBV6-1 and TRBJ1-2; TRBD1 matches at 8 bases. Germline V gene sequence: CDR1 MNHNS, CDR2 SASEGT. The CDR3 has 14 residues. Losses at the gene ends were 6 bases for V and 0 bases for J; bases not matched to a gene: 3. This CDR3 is CASRDRAANYGYTF. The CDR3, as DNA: TGTGCCAGCAGGGACAGGGCAGCTAACTATGGCTACACCTTC.

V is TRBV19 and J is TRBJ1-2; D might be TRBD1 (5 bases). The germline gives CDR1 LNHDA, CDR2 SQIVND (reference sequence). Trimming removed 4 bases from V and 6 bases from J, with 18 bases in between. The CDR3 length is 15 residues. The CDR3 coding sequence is TGTGCCAGTAGTACCTTCCAGGGCCTTACGAATGGCTACACCTTC. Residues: CASSTFQGLTNGYTF.